The 14 T cell receptor beta chains given below trace back to one sample, sequenced in a study of T cell clones after liver transplantation. Some clones are missing from TCRdb's copy, which holds only in-frame ones; the method was immunoSEQ multiplex PCR. In the table there are roughly 56,000 clones, 55% to 75% of which are singletons. The specimen was CD4+ T cells from blood, collected around 54 months after liver transplant. Receptors were obtained from a human patient who received a liver transplant. The graft donor may have given rise to some T cells.

V gene TRBV28 combines with J gene TRBJ2-3, with 7 bases that match TRBD1. CDR3 length: 15 residues. Germline V gene lookup returns CDR1 MDHEN and CDR2 SYDVKM. The V and J ends lost 5 bases and 3 bases, in that order; junction bases with no gene match: 8. The CDR3 spells CASSTGQLNTDTQYF. CDR3 bases: TGTGCCAGCAGTACGGGACAGTTGAATACAGATACGCAGTATTTT.

The genes are TRBV9 and TRBJ2-3; D gene unclear. V was shortened by 4 bases and J by 2 bases, with 5 bases between the two germline ends. This CDR3 contains 12 residues. Germline assignment: CDR1 SGDLS and CDR2 YYNGEE. This CDR3 reads CASSPHTDTQYF. CDR3 nucleotide sequence: TGTGCCAGCAGCCCGCACACAGATACGCAGTATTTT.

In DNA, the CDR3 is TGTGCCAGCAGCTTAGGCAGGGGGAATAATTCACCCCTCCACTTT. It codes for CASSLGRGNNSPLHF. The chain carries TRBV7-2 and TRBJ1-6; 7 nucleotides match TRBD1. This CDR3 has 15 amino acids. The V gene end was trimmed by 1 base and the J gene end by 5 bases; junction bases not matched to a gene: 2. The germline V gene encodes CDR1 SGHTA and CDR2 FQGNSA.

The chain carries TRBV5-1 and TRBJ1-5; D is ambiguous. In germline, CDR1 is SGHRS, CDR2 YFSETQ. Trimming cost V 0 bases and J 3 bases, with 13 bases left between them. CDR3 length: 16 amino acids. The CDR3 spells CASSLVPADNNQPQHF. In DNA form, the CDR3 reads TGCGCCAGCAGCTTGGTACCCGCGGATAACAATCAGCCCCAGCATTTT.

The genes are TRBV28 and TRBJ2-7; D unclear. V was cut by 4 bases and J by 0 bases, with 16 bases left in between. CDR1 MDHEN and CDR2 SYDVKM come from the germline V gene. This CDR3 region has 16 residues. The CDR3: CASSSLDGASSYEQYF. CDR3 nucleotides: TGTGCCAGCAGTTCCTTGGACGGAGCAAGCTCCTACGAGCAGTACTTC.

The table lists this clone with a few counts. The V call is TRBV2, the J call TRBJ2-6, with D possibly TRBD2 on 5 matching bases. V lost 0 bases and J 2 bases, leaving 11 bases between the germline ends. The CDR3 runs 17 residues. Germline CDR1 and CDR2: SNHLY and FYNNEI. CDR3 DNA: TGTGCCAGCAGTGAAGCGGCGCCACTAGCTGGGGCCAACGTCCTGACTTTC. It encodes CASSEAAPLAGANVLTF.

The CDR3 nucleotides read TGTGCCAGTAGTATAGTGGGTCGTTATAGCAATCAGCCCCAGCATTTT. This sequence encodes CASSIVGRYSNQPQHF. This chain connects TRBV19 to TRBJ1-5; D not resolved. Germline V CDR1 and CDR2: LNHDA, SQIVND (reference sequence). V shed 1 base and J shed 0 bases, with 10 bases lying between them. The CDR3 extends over 16 amino acids.

The V call is TRBV7-3, the J call TRBJ2-3; tentatively, D is TRBD2 (7 bases). CDR1 and CDR2 (germline): SGHTA, FQGTGA. This CDR3 spans 15 amino acids. Deletions cut 5 bases from V and 4 bases from J, with 16 bases between. CDR3 sequence (DNA): TGTGCCAGCAGCCCTAGTAGAGGGGGGGCAGATACGCAGTATTTT. Its translation is CASSPSRGGADTQYF.

This clone occurred a few times. The chain couples TRBV7-9 to TRBJ1-4, with D possibly TRBD1 on 6 matching bases. V lost 4 bases and J 7 bases, leaving 16 bases between the germline ends. Germline assignment: CDR1 SEHNR and CDR2 FQNEAQ (reference sequence). This CDR3 is built from 15 residues. DNA of the CDR3: TGTGCCAGCAGCTATAGCTTGGGGACAACTGAAAAACTGTTTTTT. It specifies CASSYSLGTTEKLFF.

This chain joins TRBV6-5 and TRBJ1-2; D remains ambiguous. The CDR3 length is 11 residues. In germline, CDR1 is MNHEY, CDR2 SVGAGI. The ends were cut back, 5 bases at V and 2 bases at J, with 3 bases in the middle. CDR3 region: CASSENYGYTF. The DNA of the CDR3 is TGTGCCAGCAGTGAAAACTATGGCTACACCTTC.

V and J are TRBV28 and TRBJ2-3; 8 positions agree with TRBD2. The V and J ends lost 5 bases and 6 bases, in that order; junction bases with no gene match: 7. CDR3 length equals 14 residues. Germline V gene lookup returns CDR1 MDHEN and CDR2 SYDVKM. CDR3: CASSTAGGVDTQYF. In DNA, the CDR3 is TGTGCCAGCAGTACGGCGGGGGGTGTCGATACGCAGTATTTT.

The genes are TRBV6-1 and TRBJ1-4; 10 nucleotides line up with TRBD1. This CDR3 is 15 amino acids long. V lost 6 bases, J lost 8 bases, and 9 bases stayed unmatched. The V gene's germline CDR1 is MNHNS and CDR2 SASEGT. CDR3 residues: CASRDRGSRGEKLFF. The CDR3 DNA reads as TGTGCCAGCAGGGACAGGGGGTCGAGGGGAGAAAAACTGTTTTTT.

This clone was detected a few times. The chain uses TRBV19 and TRBJ1-1, with D perhaps matching TRBD1 (5 bases). The CDR3 has 13 amino acids. The germline V and J ends were trimmed by 4 bases and 8 bases, with 14 bases remaining between them. Germline CDR1 reads LNHDA; CDR2 reads SQIVND (reference sequence). The CDR3, as DNA: TGTGCCAGTAGTAAAAGGACGGGGGAGGAAGCTTTCTTT. Its protein product is CASSKRTGEEAFF.

The table lists this clone with a few counts. The CDR3 DNA reads as TGTGCCTGGAGTGTACAACGGGCTGAGGCTGAAGCTTTCTTT. Its protein is CAWSVQRAEAEAFF. The rearrangement uses TRBV30 and TRBJ1-1; unclear D gene. CDR3 length: 14 amino acids. Trimming removed 0 bases from V and 6 bases from J, with 14 bases in between. Germline CDR1 reads GTSNPN; CDR2 reads SVGIG (reference sequence).